This TCR beta chain derives from a study of cytomegalovirus exposure and HLA in healthy donors. Study overall: Later analysis reported that the 120 or so validation repertoires shared the platform of the roughly 700 first-cohort repertoires.

Sequencing was performed with immunoSEQ multiplex PCR; in TCRdb, only in-frame clones are kept and a portion is missing. Altogether under 150,000 clones are present, about 90% being singletons, with the ten largest covering 1.5% to 2%. The length of the CDR3 is 16 residues. The germline V gene encodes CDR1 LNHDA and CDR2 SQIVND (reference sequence). The germline V and J ends were trimmed by 7 bases and 2 bases, with 18 bases remaining between them. The donors were members of the validation cohort, which comprised about 120 subjects and was separate from the first cohort of 666 subjects. Sequencing was carried out using PBMCs. The chain is built from TRBV19 and TRBJ1-5, with D tentatively TRBD1 (6 bases). The source of this sequence is a woman aged 18-30 years in good health and CMV-seronegative. CDR3 loop: CASTIGGSEGNQPQHF. The CDR3, as DNA: TGTGCCAGTACCATAGGGGGTAGTGAGGGCAATCAGCCCCAGCATTTT.